Sequencing of this T cell receptor beta chain was carried out in a study of shared clonotypes between healthy human individuals. Overall study context: Donors consisted of a couple of women and a few men between 18 and 49. Each donor's CD8 memory used one plate, CD8 naive two, each CD4 subset three. Whole-study findings and limits: The study found about 5% of naive CD4 clonotypes shared across four donors.

The CDR3 has 15 amino acids. Germline-derived CDR1 and CDR2 are SGHAT and FQNNGV. Trimming left V 3 bases short and J 0 bases short, with 9 bases between. Method: immunoSEQ multiplex PCR; TCRdb's copy keeps in-frame clones and lacks some. Seen here are about 2 million clones, approximately 95% observed once, and the top ten hold more than 0.1%. A word on this clone: The antigen remains undetermined. Other DNA sequences of this sample code for an identical CDR3.

The sequenced sample consisted of naive CD4+ T cells sorted from blood. Subset denoted: CD45RA+ positively selected. The clonotype comes from a man between 18 and 29 years old in good health. This chain joins TRBV11-2 and TRBJ2-1; D may correspond to TRBD1 or TRBD2 (5 bases each). DNA for the CDR3: TGTGCCAGCAGCTTGGGGACCGTCTCCTACAATGAGCAGTTCTTC. Translating gives CASSLGTVSYNEQFF.